Only one count was recorded for the clone carrying this TCR beta chain. In the original processing: Amplification of reference gene primers provided the estimated nucleated cell counts. Data came from immunoSEQ multiplex PCR; TCRdb stores just in-frame clones and leaves some out. Clone size and V and J calls were adopted from that table, with D and trimming inferred from the DNA. The table records about 410,000 clones, roughly 85% of them present only once. These data originate in a study of blood T cell repertoires in COVID-19. Background on the study: Acute and convalescent COVID-19 samples came from the United States, Italy and Spain. T cells, B-cell-depleted T cells, or PBMCs provided the cDNA or gDNA that served as material.

CDR3 length: 13 residues. Trimming took 0 bases from V and 10 from J, leaving 9 bases between them. CDR1 LGHDT and CDR2 YNNKEL come from the germline V gene (reference sequence). The sample was peripheral blood. This receptor was taken from a woman in her 30s with active or convalescent COVID-19. The chain uses TRBV3-1 (or the pseudogene TRBV3-2) and TRBJ1-4, with D unresolved. The CDR3: CASSQDRARKLFF. The CDR3 nucleotides are TGTGCCAGCAGCCAAGATCGAGCCCGAAAACTGTTTTTT.